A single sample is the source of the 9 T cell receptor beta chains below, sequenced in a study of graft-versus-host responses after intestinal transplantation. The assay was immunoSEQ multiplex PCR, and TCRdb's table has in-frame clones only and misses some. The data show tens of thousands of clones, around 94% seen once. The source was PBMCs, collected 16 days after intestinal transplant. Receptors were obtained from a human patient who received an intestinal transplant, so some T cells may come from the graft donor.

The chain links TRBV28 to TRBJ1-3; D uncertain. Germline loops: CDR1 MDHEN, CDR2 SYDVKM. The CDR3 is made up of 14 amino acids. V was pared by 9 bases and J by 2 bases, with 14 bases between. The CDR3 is CASTVGGAGNTIYF. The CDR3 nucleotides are TGTGCCAGTACGGTGGGAGGAGCTGGAAACACCATATATTTT.

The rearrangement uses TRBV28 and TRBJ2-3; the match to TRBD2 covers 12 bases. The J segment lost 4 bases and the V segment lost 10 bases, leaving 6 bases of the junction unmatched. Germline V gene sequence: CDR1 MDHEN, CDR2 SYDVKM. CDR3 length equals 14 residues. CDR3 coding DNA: TGTGCCACCCGACTAGCGGGAGTACCAGATACGCAGTATTTT. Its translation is CATRLAGVPDTQYF.

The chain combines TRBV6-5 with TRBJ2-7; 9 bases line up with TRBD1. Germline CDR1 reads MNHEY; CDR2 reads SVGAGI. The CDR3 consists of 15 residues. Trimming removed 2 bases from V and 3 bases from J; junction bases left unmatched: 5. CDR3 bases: TGTGCCAGCAGTTACGCCCCGACAGGGGGCTACGAGCAGTACTTC. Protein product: CASSYAPTGGYEQYF.

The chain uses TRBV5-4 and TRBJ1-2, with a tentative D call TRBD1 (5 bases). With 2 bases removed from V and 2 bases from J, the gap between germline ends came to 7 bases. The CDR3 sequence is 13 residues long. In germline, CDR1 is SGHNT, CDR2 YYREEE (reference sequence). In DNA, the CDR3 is TGTGCCAGCAGCTTCAAGGGGAACTATGGCTACACCTTC. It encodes CASSFKGNYGYTF.

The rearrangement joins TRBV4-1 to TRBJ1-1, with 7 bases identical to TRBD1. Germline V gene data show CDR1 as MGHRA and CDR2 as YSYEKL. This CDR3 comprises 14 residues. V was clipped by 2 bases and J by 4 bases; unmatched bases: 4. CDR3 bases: TGCGCCAGCAGCCAACAGGGGGTTCGCACTGAAGCTTTCTTT. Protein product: CASSQQGVRTEAFF.

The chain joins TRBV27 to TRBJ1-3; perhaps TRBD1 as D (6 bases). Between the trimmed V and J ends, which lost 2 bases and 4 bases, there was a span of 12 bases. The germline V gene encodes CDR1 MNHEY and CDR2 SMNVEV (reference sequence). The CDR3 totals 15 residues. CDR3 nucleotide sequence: TGTGCCAGCAGTTTAGGTACAGGGCAAGGAAACACCATATATTTT. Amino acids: CASSLGTGQGNTIYF.

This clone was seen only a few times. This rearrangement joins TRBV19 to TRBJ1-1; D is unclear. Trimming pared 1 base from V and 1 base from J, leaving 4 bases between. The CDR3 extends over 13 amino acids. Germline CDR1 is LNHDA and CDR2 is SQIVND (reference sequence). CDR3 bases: TGTGCCAGTAGTATAGGGGAGAACACTGAAGCTTTCTTT. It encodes CASSIGENTEAFF.

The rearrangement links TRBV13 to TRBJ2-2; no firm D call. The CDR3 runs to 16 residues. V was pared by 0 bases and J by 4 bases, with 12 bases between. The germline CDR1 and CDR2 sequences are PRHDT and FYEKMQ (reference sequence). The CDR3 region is CASSLGPGKLTGELFF. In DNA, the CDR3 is TGTGCCAGCAGCTTAGGTCCGGGTAAACTCACCGGGGAGCTGTTTTTT.

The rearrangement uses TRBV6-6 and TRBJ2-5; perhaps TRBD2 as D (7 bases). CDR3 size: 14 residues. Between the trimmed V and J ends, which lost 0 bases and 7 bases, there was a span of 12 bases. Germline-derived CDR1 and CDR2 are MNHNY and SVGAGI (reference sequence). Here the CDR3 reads CASSYSGGQGTQYF. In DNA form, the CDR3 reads TGTGCCAGCAGTTACTCGGGGGGGCAGGGGACCCAGTACTTC.